These T cell receptor beta chains were read from a single sample in a study of cytomegalovirus exposure and HLA in healthy donors. Assay: immunoSEQ multiplex PCR; the TCRdb copy retains only in-frame clones and omits some. Recorded here are tens of thousands of clones; the top ten clones represent 22%. Sequenced: PBMCs. These receptors originate from a man aged 60 to 69 in good health and CMV-seropositive. Both conserved end residues are part of each CDR3. D genes are given only for firm matches.

>TRBV5-1|TRBD1|TRBJ1-2
CASSEGTGNTVYGYTF
TGCGCCAGCAGCGAGGGGACAGGCAACACTGTCTATGGCTACACCTTC
>TRBV25-1|NA|TRBJ1-4
CASSGRISVSGNSKLFF
TGTGCCAGCAGTGGCCGTATTTCGGTTTCAGGCAACTCAAAACTGTTTTTT
>TRBV5-1|NA|TRBJ2-2
CASSLGGGPNTGELFF
TGCGCCAGCAGCTTGGGGGGGGGCCCGAACACCGGGGAGCTGTTTTTT
>TRBV5-1|TRBD1|TRBJ2-3
CASSGQGVTDTQYF
TGCGCCAGCTCCGGACAGGGGGTGACAGATACGCAGTATTTT
>TRBV5-1|TRBD2|TRBJ2-3
CASVLAGVTDTQYF
TGCGCCAGTGTACTAGCGGGAGTGACAGATACGCAGTATTTT
>TRBV7-2|NA|TRBJ1-4
CASSLAAAGWGEKLFF
TGTGCCAGCAGCTTAGCGGCGGCAGGGTGGGGTGAAAAACTGTTTTTT
>TRBV18|TRBD1|TRBJ1-2
CASSPPSGGGHYGYTF
TGTGCCAGCTCACCACCGAGCGGAGGGGGCCACTATGGCTACACCTTC
>TRBV23-1|TRBD2|TRBJ2-7
CATDPGASGERLGNEQYF
TGCGCCACCGACCCTGGGGCTAGCGGGGAACGGTTGGGGAACGAGCAGTACTTC
>TRBV30|TRBD1|TRBJ1-1
CAWSGRGRYTEAFF
TGTGCCTGGAGTGGAAGGGGGCGATACACTGAAGCTTTCTTT
>TRBV4-1|NA|TRBJ1-1
CASSQRVQQNTEAFF
TGCGCCAGCAGCCAGAGGGTACAGCAGAACACTGAAGCTTTCTTT
>TRBV4-1|TRBD1|TRBJ1-1
CASSTRDRGNTEAFF
TGCGCCAGCAGCACCCGGGACAGGGGAAACACTGAAGCTTTCTTT
>TRBV20-1|NA|TRBJ1-2
CSARDIDGYTF
TGCAGTGCTAGAGATATCGATGGCTACACCTTC
>TRBV7-9|NA|TRBJ2-7
CASSYPGQGTYEQYF
TGTGCCAGCAGCTACCCGGGGCAGGGGACCTACGAGCAGTACTTC
>TRBV10-3|TRBD2|TRBJ2-4
CAISETGLGGNIQYF
TGTGCCATCAGTGAGACTGGACTCGGGGGGAACATTCAGTACTTC
>TRBV5-8|NA|TRBJ2-7
CASSLAGTLAYEQYF
TGTGCCAGCAGCTTGGCCGGGACACTTGCCTACGAGCAGTACTTC
>TRBV6-1|NA|TRBJ2-1
CASSEDMYNEQFF
TGTGCCAGCAGTGAAGACATGTACAATGAGCAGTTCTTC
>TRBV10-3|TRBD2|TRBJ2-3
CAIRGGPGVSGTSGRKDTQYF
TGTGCCATCAGGGGAGGTCCAGGGGTCTCCGGGACTAGCGGGAGGAAAGATACGCAGTATTTT
>TRBV5-8|NA|TRBJ1-2
CASSWGLAGNTF
TGTGCCAGCAGCTGGGGACTAGCTGGCAACACCTTC
>TRBV18|TRBD1|TRBJ1-5
CASSRDRGYQPQHF
TGTGCCAGCTCACGGGACAGGGGGTATCAGCCCCAGCATTTT
>TRBV13|TRBD2|TRBJ2-7
CASSRRGASYEQYF
TGTGCCAGCAGCAGGCGGGGGGCGTCCTACGAGCAGTACTTC
>TRBV5-1|NA|TRBJ2-2
CASSLDGRGGGELFF
TGCGCCAGCAGCTTGGATGGCAGGGGCGGCGGGGAGCTGTTTTTT
>TRBV7-9|NA|TRBJ1-1
CASSLAPAGIEAFF
TGTGCCAGCAGCTTAGCTCCGGCAGGGATTGAAGCTTTCTTT
>TRBV7-2|NA|TRBJ1-3
CASSLGHQISGNTIYF
TGTGCCAGCAGCTTGGGACACCAAATCTCTGGAAACACCATATATTTT
>TRBV7-9|NA|TRBJ2-7
CASSLAATTGYEQYF
TGTGCCAGCAGCTTAGCCGCTACGACAGGCTACGAGCAGTACTTC
>TRBV27|NA|TRBJ1-4
CASSARVPPEKLFF
TGTGCCAGCAGTGCCCGGGTCCCGCCCGAAAAACTGTTTTTT
>TRBV5-1|NA|TRBJ2-5
CASSQVGSGQETQYF
TGCGCCAGCAGCCAGGTGGGTAGCGGACAAGAGACCCAGTACTTC
>TRBV6-1|NA|TRBJ2-7
CASSEGTAILSYEQYF
TGTGCCAGCAGTGAAGGGACAGCGATCCTCTCCTACGAGCAGTACTTC
>TRBV30|TRBD1|TRBJ1-2
CAWVAGQGVNYGYTF
TGTGCCTGGGTTGCCGGACAGGGGGTTAACTATGGCTACACCTTC
>TRBV9|TRBD1|TRBJ1-1
CASSPTGQGGTEAFF
TGTGCCAGCAGCCCCACCGGACAGGGTGGCACTGAAGCTTTCTTT
>TRBV2|TRBD1|TRBJ2-7
CASSGLGQASYEQYF
TGTGCCAGCAGTGGTCTGGGACAGGCTTCCTACGAGCAGTACTTC
>TRBV6-1|NA|TRBJ1-5
CASSERGNQPQHF
TGTGCCAGCAGTGAACGGGGAAATCAGCCCCAGCATTTT
>TRBV28|TRBD2|TRBJ2-5
CASKGGRGFQETQYF
TGTGCCAGCAAGGGCGGGAGGGGATTCCAAGAGACCCAGTACTTC
>TRBV28|TRBD1|TRBJ1-2
CASSVGQEYGYTF
TGTGCCAGCAGTGTCGGACAGGAATATGGCTACACCTTC
>TRBV7-2|TRBD2|TRBJ2-7
CASSSTSGRGHEQYF
TGTGCCAGCAGCTCGACTAGCGGGAGAGGTCACGAGCAGTACTTC
>TRBV5-4|NA|TRBJ1-3
CASSTGKAGNTIYF
TGTGCCAGCAGTACAGGGAAAGCTGGAAACACCATATATTTT
>TRBV5-1|NA|TRBJ2-7
CASSLTPNYEQYF
TGCGCCAGCAGCTTGACACCAAACTACGAGCAGTACTTC
>TRBV30|NA|TRBJ1-1
CAWSRENTEAFF
TGTGCCTGGAGTAGAGAGAACACTGAAGCTTTCTTT
>TRBV2|TRBD1|TRBJ2-7
CASSTGTEVYEQYF
TGTGCCAGCAGTACCGGGACAGAGGTCTACGAGCAGTACTTC
>TRBV18|NA|TRBJ1-1
CASSPPGGVVGSTEAFF
TGTGCCAGCTCACCACCGGGGGGGGTGGTTGGTAGCACTGAAGCTTTCTTT
>TRBV7-9|NA|TRBJ1-1
CASSLVSSENTEAFF
TGTGCCAGCAGCTTAGTCAGTTCAGAGAACACTGAAGCTTTCTTT
>TRBV4-1|NA|TRBJ1-3
CASSQQGSGNTIYF
TGCGCCAGCAGCCAACAGGGCTCTGGAAACACCATATATTTT
>TRBV18|TRBD2|TRBJ2-5
CASSPRRGGGETQYF
TGTGCCAGCTCACCACGACGGGGGGGCGGTGAGACCCAGTACTTC
>TRBV5-1|TRBD1|TRBJ2-7
CASSFMDRGNEQYF
TGCGCCAGCAGCTTTATGGACAGGGGGAACGAGCAGTACTTC
>TRBV10-3|NA|TRBJ1-2
CAISESDSGEKGYTF
TGTGCCATCAGTGAGTCCGATTCAGGGGAAAAAGGCTACACCTTC
>TRBV5-4|NA|TRBJ2-3
CASSLRTTSSSTDTQYF
TGTGCCAGCAGCTTGCGAACAACTAGTTCGAGCACAGATACGCAGTATTTT
>TRBV6-1|TRBD1|TRBJ2-7
CASSEGQGQAYEQYF
TGTGCCAGCAGTGAAGGACAGGGGCAAGCCTACGAGCAGTACTTC
>TRBV6-5|NA|TRBJ1-1
CASSWQGLNTEAFF
TGTGCCAGCAGTTGGCAGGGGCTGAACACTGAAGCTTTCTTT
>TRBV10-3|TRBD1|TRBJ2-5
CATQRTGAPETQYF
TGTGCCACCCAGAGGACAGGGGCCCCAGAGACCCAGTACTTC
>TRBV10-2|TRBD1|TRBJ2-7
CASSEGQGDTYEQYF
TGCGCCAGCAGTGAAGGGCAGGGGGACACCTACGAGCAGTACTTC
>TRBV19|TRBD2|TRBJ2-4
CASSRGLAGVYGNIQYF
TGTGCCAGTAGTAGGGGACTAGCGGGAGTCTACGGAAACATTCAGTACTTC
>TRBV7-2|NA|TRBJ2-3
CASSSRGTQYF
TGTGCCAGCAGCAGCAGGGGCACGCAGTATTTT
>TRBV10-3|NA|TRBJ2-7
CAISETGVGEQYF
TGTGCCATCAGTGAGACGGGAGTGGGCGAGCAGTACTTC
>TRBV5-4|NA|TRBJ2-3
CASSWTTSGTDTQYF
TGTGCCAGCAGCTGGACGACTAGTGGAACAGATACGCAGTATTTT
>TRBV9|NA|TRBJ1-1
CASSDEQGANTEAFF
TGTGCCAGCAGCGATGAACAGGGTGCCAACACTGAAGCTTTCTTT
>TRBV4-1|NA|TRBJ2-3
CASSQAGATRTDTQYF
TGCGCCAGCAGCCAAGCAGGGGCCACACGCACAGATACGCAGTATTTT